Listed below are T cell receptor beta chains from one sample, sequenced in a study of shared clonotypes between healthy human individuals. TCRdb's table, derived via immunoSEQ multiplex PCR, lists solely in-frame clones and lacks some. The sample has about 1.5 million clones; about 98% are singletons. Sequencing was carried out using naive CD4+ T cells sorted from blood. The receptors come from a man younger than 40 in good health. CDR3s include the opening cysteine and the closing phenylalanine or tryptophan. Fields, in order: J gene, clone size, D gene, V gene, CDR3 DNA, CDR3 protein. The D gene is left open where the match is weak. Clone sizes are given selectively: once, few, many, or a class where the clone is expanded.

J gene: TRBJ2-7; clone size: .; D gene: .; V gene: TRBV28; CDR3 DNA: TGTGCCAGCAGGTCGACAGACTACGAGCAGTACTTC; CDR3 protein: CASRSTDYEQYF
J gene: TRBJ1-2; clone size: .; D gene: .; V gene: TRBV23-1; CDR3 DNA: TGCGCCAGCAGTCAAACCCAGGGGAAAAACTATGGCTACACCTTC; CDR3 protein: CASSQTQGKNYGYTF
J gene: TRBJ2-3; clone size: .; D gene: .; V gene: TRBV4-2; CDR3 DNA: TGTGCCAGCACTACCGGGACTCGCACAGATACGCAGTATTTT; CDR3 protein: CASTTGTRTDTQYF
J gene: TRBJ2-7; clone size: .; D gene: TRBD1; V gene: TRBV10-3; CDR3 DNA: TGTGCCATCAGTGAGTCACGGGCAGGGGGATACGAGCAGTACTTC; CDR3 protein: CAISESRAGGYEQYF
J gene: TRBJ1-2; clone size: .; D gene: TRBD1; V gene: TRBV10-3; CDR3 DNA: TGTGCCACAAACCCACTACTACAGGGGGGGAATGGCTACACCTTC; CDR3 protein: CATNPLLQGGNGYTF
J gene: TRBJ2-7; clone size: once; D gene: TRBD2; V gene: TRBV28; CDR3 DNA: TGTGCCAGCAGTTTTGATTGGGGACTAGCGGGGGCGAGCTCCTACGAGCAGTACTTC; CDR3 protein: CASSFDWGLAGASSYEQYF
J gene: TRBJ2-7; clone size: .; D gene: .; V gene: TRBV27; CDR3 DNA: TGTGCCAGCAGTTTGTGGGATCGTTACGAGCAGTACTTC; CDR3 protein: CASSLWDRYEQYF
J gene: TRBJ2-2; clone size: once; D gene: .; V gene: TRBV14; CDR3 DNA: TGTGCCAGCAGCCCTAACTTGGGCACGGGCTCGGAGACCGGGGAGCTGTTTTTT; CDR3 protein: CASSPNLGTGSETGELFF
J gene: TRBJ2-2; clone size: .; D gene: .; V gene: TRBV13; CDR3 DNA: TGTGCCAGCAGCGGGGACGGGGAGCTGTTTTTT; CDR3 protein: CASSGDGELFF
J gene: TRBJ2-7; clone size: .; D gene: TRBD1; V gene: TRBV19; CDR3 DNA: TGTGCCAGTAGAGAGCAGGGGGCGTACTCCTACGAGCAGTACTTC; CDR3 protein: CASREQGAYSYEQYF
J gene: TRBJ2-1; clone size: .; D gene: .; V gene: TRBV2; CDR3 DNA: TGTGCCAGCAGAACAGGGTGGGGAGAGCAGTTCTTC; CDR3 protein: CASRTGWGEQFF
J gene: TRBJ1-2; clone size: .; D gene: .; V gene: TRBV19; CDR3 DNA: TGTGCCAGTAGCCGGACAGACTATGGCTACACCTTC; CDR3 protein: CASSRTDYGYTF
J gene: TRBJ2-7; clone size: .; D gene: .; V gene: TRBV9; CDR3 DNA: TGTGCCAGCAGCGTTGACTCCCTTGACTACGAGCAGTACTTC; CDR3 protein: CASSVDSLDYEQYF
J gene: TRBJ1-2; clone size: .; D gene: .; V gene: TRBV7-9; CDR3 DNA: TGTGCCAGCAGCTTAGTTAGCCGACCATTCTATGGCTACACCTTC; CDR3 protein: CASSLVSRPFYGYTF
J gene: TRBJ2-5; clone size: .; D gene: .; V gene: TRBV19; CDR3 DNA: TGTGCCAGTGGGGCTCATGGCGCTCAAGAGACCCAGTACTTC; CDR3 protein: CASGAHGAQETQYF
J gene: TRBJ2-7; clone size: .; D gene: TRBD1; V gene: TRBV4-1; CDR3 DNA: TGCGCCAGCAGCCAGTTAACCGGGACAGAGAGCTCCTACGAGCAGTACTTC; CDR3 protein: CASSQLTGTESSYEQYF
J gene: TRBJ2-5; clone size: .; D gene: TRBD2; V gene: TRBV25-1; CDR3 DNA: TGTGCCAGCAGTGAGGGTAGCGGGAGGGCCGGAGAGACCCAGTACTTC; CDR3 protein: CASSEGSGRAGETQYF
J gene: TRBJ1-3; clone size: .; D gene: .; V gene: TRBV28; CDR3 DNA: TGTGCCAGCAGTCCCCAATCGGCAGGGGAGGATGGAAACACCATATATTTT; CDR3 protein: CASSPQSAGEDGNTIYF
J gene: TRBJ2-5; clone size: .; D gene: .; V gene: TRBV5-1; CDR3 DNA: TGCGCCAGCAGCTTGTATGGCGGGCCACAAGAGACCCAGTACTTC; CDR3 protein: CASSLYGGPQETQYF
J gene: TRBJ2-6; clone size: .; D gene: TRBD1; V gene: TRBV7-9; CDR3 DNA: TGTGCCAGCAGCCCACTACAGGGGCGAGGGGCCAACGTCCTGACTTTC; CDR3 protein: CASSPLQGRGANVLTF
J gene: TRBJ1-2; clone size: .; D gene: .; V gene: TRBV6-6; CDR3 DNA: TGTGCCAGCAGTACCCCATCCCCGGACTCCAACTATGGCTACACCTTC; CDR3 protein: CASSTPSPDSNYGYTF
J gene: TRBJ1-2; clone size: .; D gene: .; V gene: TRBV21-1; CDR3 DNA: TGTGCCAGCAGCAAGGGTAGTTACGGGAATACTAACTATGGCTACACCTTC; CDR3 protein: CASSKGSYGNTNYGYTF
J gene: TRBJ2-7; clone size: .; D gene: .; V gene: TRBV6-4; CDR3 DNA: TGTGCCAGCAGTGAACCCTACGAGCAGTACTTC; CDR3 protein: CASSEPYEQYF
J gene: TRBJ2-5; clone size: once; D gene: TRBD2; V gene: TRBV5-4; CDR3 DNA: TGTGCCAGCAGCGGAGGACTAGCGGGAGGAGAGACCCAGTACTTC; CDR3 protein: CASSGGLAGGETQYF
J gene: TRBJ1-2; clone size: few; D gene: .; V gene: TRBV4-2; CDR3 DNA: TGTGCCAGCAGCCAAGATTTAGTTGCGGGTGGCAGGGAGGACGGCTACACCTTC; CDR3 protein: CASSQDLVAGGREDGYTF
J gene: TRBJ2-2; clone size: .; D gene: .; V gene: TRBV11-3; CDR3 DNA: TGTGCCAGCAGCTTCGACACCGGGGAGCTGTTTTTT; CDR3 protein: CASSFDTGELFF
J gene: TRBJ1-4; clone size: .; D gene: .; V gene: TRBV9; CDR3 DNA: TGTGCCAGCAGCCCCCGTTGGGGGTTGGAAAAACTGTTTTTT; CDR3 protein: CASSPRWGLEKLFF
J gene: TRBJ1-1; clone size: .; D gene: .; V gene: TRBV7-9; CDR3 DNA: TGTGCCAGCAGCTTAGTGACCACTGAAGCTTTCTTT; CDR3 protein: CASSLVTTEAFF
J gene: TRBJ1-5; clone size: .; D gene: .; V gene: TRBV6-1; CDR3 DNA: TGTGCCAGCAGTGGGATGCGACATTCAGTCTCTCAGCCCCAGCATTTT; CDR3 protein: CASSGMRHSVSQPQHF
J gene: TRBJ2-7; clone size: .; D gene: .; V gene: TRBV7-2; CDR3 DNA: TGTGCCAGCAGCCCGTCCAGAGACTACGAGCAGTACTTC; CDR3 protein: CASSPSRDYEQYF
J gene: TRBJ1-1; clone size: .; D gene: .; V gene: TRBV4-2; CDR3 DNA: TGTGCCAGCAGCCCCACAGGAATGAACACTGAAGCTTTCTTT; CDR3 protein: CASSPTGMNTEAFF
J gene: TRBJ2-2; clone size: .; D gene: .; V gene: TRBV14; CDR3 DNA: TGTGCCAGCAGCCACGAATGGACGAGAGCCACCGGGGAGCTGTTTTTT; CDR3 protein: CASSHEWTRATGELFF
J gene: TRBJ2-1; clone size: .; D gene: .; V gene: TRBV30; CDR3 DNA: TGTGCCTACAGCGGGCACAATGAGCAGTTCTTC; CDR3 protein: CAYSGHNEQFF
J gene: TRBJ1-5; clone size: .; D gene: .; V gene: TRBV5-8; CDR3 DNA: TGTGCCAGCAGCTTCAGGACTGGGAATCAGCCCCAGCATTTT; CDR3 protein: CASSFRTGNQPQHF
J gene: TRBJ2-1; clone size: .; D gene: TRBD2; V gene: TRBV6-4; CDR3 DNA: TGTGCCAGCAGTGTAGCGGCGGGAGGGCGATTTGCGGGCTCCTACAATGAGCAGTTCTTC; CDR3 protein: CASSVAAGGRFAGSYNEQFF
J gene: TRBJ2-7; clone size: .; D gene: .; V gene: TRBV28; CDR3 DNA: TGTGCCAGCAGCCCCGACAGGACCAAAGGCGAGCAGTACTTC; CDR3 protein: CASSPDRTKGEQYF
J gene: TRBJ2-7; clone size: .; D gene: TRBD2; V gene: TRBV5-6; CDR3 DNA: TGTGCCAGCAGCCTTACTAGCGGGCCTTATTACGAGCAGTACTTC; CDR3 protein: CASSLTSGPYYEQYF
J gene: TRBJ1-1; clone size: .; D gene: .; V gene: TRBV9; CDR3 DNA: TGTGCCAGCAGCGTAGGGGGGCAGAACACTGAAGCTTTCTTT; CDR3 protein: CASSVGGQNTEAFF
J gene: TRBJ1-5; clone size: .; D gene: TRBD1; V gene: TRBV4-3; CDR3 DNA: TGCGCCAGCAGTCTTGACAGGGGACCTGGGCCCCAGCATTTT; CDR3 protein: CASSLDRGPGPQHF
J gene: TRBJ2-1; clone size: .; D gene: .; V gene: TRBV7-6; CDR3 DNA: TGTGCCAGCAGCCCCCAGCCCGGGACCTACAATGAGCAGTTCTTC; CDR3 protein: CASSPQPGTYNEQFF
J gene: TRBJ1-5; clone size: .; D gene: .; V gene: TRBV29-1; CDR3 DNA: TGCAGCGGGGGACCGGGGTTCAATCAGCCCCAGCATTTT; CDR3 protein: CSGGPGFNQPQHF
J gene: TRBJ2-7; clone size: .; D gene: TRBD2; V gene: TRBV2; CDR3 DNA: TGTGCCAGCAGGGGAATTACTAGCGGGAGCTCCTACGAGCAGTACTTC; CDR3 protein: CASRGITSGSSYEQYF
J gene: TRBJ2-1; clone size: .; D gene: TRBD2; V gene: TRBV5-5; CDR3 DNA: TGTGCCAGCAGCTTGGGGACTAGCGGATACGTTCACAATGAGCAGTTCTTC; CDR3 protein: CASSLGTSGYVHNEQFF
J gene: TRBJ1-2; clone size: .; D gene: .; V gene: TRBV28; CDR3 DNA: TGTGCCAGCAGTACTAACTATGGCTACACCTTC; CDR3 protein: CASSTNYGYTF
J gene: TRBJ2-1; clone size: .; D gene: .; V gene: TRBV9; CDR3 DNA: TGTGCCAGCAGCGTAGGAAGGTCGTTCGGACTAGAGCAGTTCTTC; CDR3 protein: CASSVGRSFGLEQFF
J gene: TRBJ2-1; clone size: .; D gene: .; V gene: TRBV2; CDR3 DNA: TGTGCCAGCAGTGAGGACAGAGGCGACTACAATGAGCAGTTCTTC; CDR3 protein: CASSEDRGDYNEQFF
J gene: TRBJ2-7; clone size: .; D gene: .; V gene: TRBV25-1; CDR3 DNA: TGTGCCAGCAGTTCTCACACCGGGCCACGGGTCGAGCAGTACTTC; CDR3 protein: CASSSHTGPRVEQYF
J gene: TRBJ1-1; clone size: .; D gene: TRBD1; V gene: TRBV15; CDR3 DNA: TGTGCCACCACCAGAGGGACAGTGAACACTGAAGCTTTCTTT; CDR3 protein: CATTRGTVNTEAFF
J gene: TRBJ1-1; clone size: .; D gene: TRBD1; V gene: TRBV25-1; CDR3 DNA: TGTGCCAGCAGAAACCAGGGACAGTCAAACACTGAAGCTTTCTTT; CDR3 protein: CASRNQGQSNTEAFF
J gene: TRBJ2-7; clone size: .; D gene: TRBD1; V gene: TRBV10-2; CDR3 DNA: TGCGCCAGCAGTGAGTCGACAGGGTACTACGAGCAGTACTTC; CDR3 protein: CASSESTGYYEQYF
J gene: TRBJ1-4; clone size: .; D gene: .; V gene: TRBV18; CDR3 DNA: TGTGCCAGCTCACCGAACCCGGGACACCTTGCAACTAATGAAAAACTGTTTTTT; CDR3 protein: CASSPNPGHLATNEKLFF
J gene: TRBJ2-7; clone size: .; D gene: .; V gene: TRBV5-5; CDR3 DNA: TGTGCCAGCAGCTTTGAGGGTTGGGAGCAGTACTTC; CDR3 protein: CASSFEGWEQYF
J gene: TRBJ2-5; clone size: .; D gene: .; V gene: TRBV5-6; CDR3 DNA: TGTGCCAGCAGCTTGGGCCCACTAGCGTACTTC; CDR3 protein: CASSLGPLAYF
J gene: TRBJ2-7; clone size: .; D gene: TRBD1; V gene: TRBV11-1; CDR3 DNA: TGTGCCAGCAGCGAACGGACAGGGGCCGAGAGGGAGCAGTACTTC; CDR3 protein: CASSERTGAEREQYF